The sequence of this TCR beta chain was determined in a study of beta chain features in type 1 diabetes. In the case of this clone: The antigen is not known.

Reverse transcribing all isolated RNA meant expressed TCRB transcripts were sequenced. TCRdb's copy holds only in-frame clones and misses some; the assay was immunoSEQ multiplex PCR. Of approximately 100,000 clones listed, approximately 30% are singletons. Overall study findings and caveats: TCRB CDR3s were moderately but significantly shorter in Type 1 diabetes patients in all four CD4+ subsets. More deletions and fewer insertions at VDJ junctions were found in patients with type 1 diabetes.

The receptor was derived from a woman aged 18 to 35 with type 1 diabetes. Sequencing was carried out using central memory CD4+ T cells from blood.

The CDR3 loop reads CSATLSSYNEQFF. CDR3 nucleotide sequence: TGCAGCGCTACCCTGAGCTCCTACAATGAGCAGTTCTTC. The chain joins TRBV29-1 to TRBJ2-1; D is unresolved. This CDR3 spans 13 amino acids. V gave up 7 bases and J gave up 0 bases, with 10 bases separating them. Per the germline V gene, CDR1 is SQVTM and CDR2 is ANQGSEA.